These 16 T cell receptor beta chains were sequenced from one sample in a study of patients and donors after allogeneic stem cell transplantation. MiXCR, run by TCRdb on the RT-PCR reads, gives a single entry per CDR3 protein. The table records about 200,000 distinct CDR3 sequences, around two fifths of them present only once. The sequenced sample was blood, either unsorted or a sorted T cell fraction (not recorded which). The receptors were gathered from a human donor who was either an allogeneic HSCT recipient or a stem cell or donor lymphocyte infusion donor (not recorded which). It is not recorded whose cells these are; they may come from a transplant donor.

This clonotype is deemed large. V is TRBV5-1 and J is TRBJ2-1, with 7 bases lining up with TRBD2. CDR3 length equals 16 residues. Per germline, CDR1 SGHRS and CDR2 YFSETQ. Trimming at V came to 4 bases and at J to 1 base, leaving 8 bases not matched to a gene. The DNA for the CDR3 is TGCGCCAGCAGCGGAGGGACTACGCCATCCTACAATGAGCAGTTCTTC. Its translation is CASSGGTTPSYNEQFF.

This clonotype was recorded a few times. The genes are TRBV6-5 and TRBJ2-2, with D tentatively TRBD2 (6 bases). Trimming stripped 6 bases from V and 6 bases from J, with 20 bases between. CDR3 length equals 16 residues. The germline CDR1 and CDR2 sequences are MNHEY and SVGAGI. The CDR3 region is CASRRRLGEVAGELFF. Written as DNA, the CDR3 is TGTGCCAGCAGGCGTCGTTTGGGGGAGGTTGCCGGGGAGCTGTTTTTT.

This chain connects TRBV6-5 to TRBJ1-1; possibly TRBD1 for D (5 bases). The CDR3 extends over 11 amino acids. Germline V gene sequence: CDR1 MNHEY, CDR2 SVGAGI. The V end was cut by 7 bases, the J end by 5 bases, with 8 bases between. Here the CDR3 reads CASMGGTEAFF. The CDR3 bases are TGTGCCAGCATGGGGGGGACTGAAGCTTTCTTT.

J is TRBJ1-1 and V is TRBV2; D gene unclear. The germline gives CDR1 SNHLY, CDR2 FYNNEI. The CDR3 sequence is 14 residues long. Trimming cost V 5 bases and J 0 bases, with 10 bases left between them. This CDR3 reads CASSTGRLNTEAFF. CDR3 in DNA: TGTGCCAGCAGTACCGGCAGACTGAACACTGAAGCTTTCTTT.

The chain links TRBV30 to TRBJ2-3; 7 nucleotides agree with TRBD2. Germline-derived CDR1 and CDR2 are GTSNPN and SVGIG (reference sequence). V dropped 4 bases and J dropped 2; count of bases not matched to a gene: 3. This CDR3 has 13 amino acids. CDR3 nucleotide sequence: TGTGCCTGGACTAGCGGAAACACAGATACGCAGTATTTT. Translation: CAWTSGNTDTQYF.

This clonotype was detected a few times. J is TRBJ1-6 and V is TRBV7-3; D is possibly TRBD1 (6 bases). Per the germline V gene, CDR1 is SGHTA and CDR2 is FQGTGA. The CDR3 consists of 15 residues. Between the trimmed V and J ends, which lost 2 bases and 7 bases, there was a span of 12 bases. Written as DNA, the CDR3 is TGTGCCAGCAGCTTAGGGGGCAGGGAGAATTCACCCCTCCACTTT. Residues: CASSLGGRENSPLHF.

This clonotype was counted only a few times. The rearrangement links TRBV7-2 to TRBJ1-1, with D possibly TRBD1 on 5 matching bases. V lost 0 bases and J lost 0, with 11 bases in between. The V gene's germline CDR1 is SGHTA and CDR2 FQGNSA. The CDR3 runs to 16 residues. CDR3 region: CASSLAGPGLNTEAFF. As DNA, the CDR3 is TGTGCCAGCAGCTTAGCGGGTCCAGGGCTGAACACTGAAGCTTTCTTT.

V is TRBV12-3 or TRBV12-4 and J is TRBJ2-1; TRBD2 agrees at 7 bases. J gave up 2 bases and V 6 bases, and 4 bases lay outside the gene matches. CDR3 length: 14 amino acids. For the CDR3, the DNA is TGTGCCAGCAGCCCACTAGCGACCTACAATGAGCAGTTCTTC. Its translation is CASSPLATYNEQFF.

This chain uses TRBV11-2 with TRBJ2-6, with 9 bases fitting TRBD2. Germline V gene data show CDR1 as SGHAT and CDR2 as FQNNGV. The CDR3 covers 19 residues. With V trimmed by 6 bases and J by 5 bases, 17 bases remained unmatched. CDR3 sequence reads: CASSWKGASGTPRANVLTF. CDR3 DNA sequence: TGTGCCAGCAGTTGGAAAGGGGCTAGCGGGACTCCTAGGGCCAACGTCCTGACTTTC.

This clonotype has a handful of counts. V is TRBV12-3 or TRBV12-4 and J is TRBJ2-1; unclear D gene. Trimming stripped 7 bases from V and 5 bases from J, with 15 bases between. This CDR3 contains 14 residues. CDR3 region: CASTYLSWDNEQFF. The CDR3 DNA reads as TGTGCCAGCACCTATCTTTCTTGGGACAATGAGCAGTTCTTC.

The chain has TRBV28 and TRBJ2-3; D is ambiguous. The CDR3 is 19 residues long. Per germline, CDR1 MDHEN and CDR2 SYDVKM. V lost 1 base and J lost 0, with 20 bases in between. In DNA, the CDR3 is TGTGCCAGCAGTTTATCCCCCCCCGGGTCCTCTACTAGCACAGATACGCAGTATTTT. Translating it yields CASSLSPPGSSTSTDTQYF.

The chain is built from TRBV12-3 or TRBV12-4 and TRBJ1-5, with 7 bases matching TRBD1. CDR3 size: 15 residues. With 6 bases clipped from V and 3 bases from J, the junction kept 8 bases outside the gene matches. CDR3 sequence: CASRQTGTANQPQHF. The CDR3 nucleotides are TGTGCCAGCAGACAGACCGGGACAGCCAATCAGCCCCAGCATTTT.

The gene calls are TRBV19 and TRBJ2-1; D is undetermined. Germline V gene data show CDR1 as LNHDA and CDR2 as SQIVND (reference sequence). Trimming cost V 7 bases and J 7 bases, with 8 bases left between them. This CDR3 is 11 amino acids long. The CDR3 protein is CASNSANEQFF. The CDR3 DNA is TGTGCCAGTAATTCTGCAAATGAGCAGTTCTTC.

This clonotype was seen a few times. The chain uses TRBV12-3 or TRBV12-4 and TRBJ1-2, with D unresolved. The V gene lost 4 bases and the J gene lost 8 bases, with 14 bases spanning the gap. CDR3 length: 13 amino acids. The CDR3 DNA sequence: TGTGCCAGCAGTTCCAGCGGTTATGGAGGCTACACCTTC. Translated: CASSSSGYGGYTF.

The chain employs TRBV7-2 and TRBJ2-1, with 8 bases fitting TRBD2. This CDR3 region has 15 residues. Germline V gene data show CDR1 as SGHTA and CDR2 as FQGNSA. V lost 5 bases, J lost 4 bases, and 7 bases stayed unmatched. As DNA, the CDR3 is TGTGCCAGCAGCAGAAGCGGGAGCACATACAATGAGCAGTTCTTC. Its translation: CASSRSGSTYNEQFF.

The V call is TRBV24-1, the J call TRBJ1-2; 8 bases are shared with TRBD1. The CDR3 sequence is 13 residues long. V lost 7 bases and J lost 7; bases outside the gene matches: 7. Germline-derived CDR1 and CDR2 are KGHDR and SFDVKD. CDR3 sequence (DNA): TGTGCCACCAGCGAAGCCCAGGGGGCTGGCTACACCTTC. Protein product: CATSEAQGAGYTF.